Each of the 22 T cell receptor beta chains below was sequenced from the same sample in a study of regulatory T cells in long-lasting Graves disease. Assembly of TCR beta libraries relied on iRepertoire HTBI primers together with Arm-PCR of CDR3 regions. Using its own MiXCR run on the multiplex PCR reads, TCRdb lists one record per CDR3 protein. The sample includes 350,000 to 500,000 distinct CDR3 sequences, 14% of them seen just once. As for time point: newly diagnosed GD, antithyroid drugs for less than 3 months. The TCR library was prepared using RNA isolated from PBMCs. The sample also formed part of further work on T cells in Graves' hyperthyroidism and ophthalmopathy.

The sample was peripheral blood mononuclear cells (PBMCs), taken at new diagnosis, from a patient treated with antithyroid drugs. Receptors were obtained from a woman aged 45-60 years with Graves disease.

This clonotype was seen repeatedly, ten times or more. V and J are TRBV27 and TRBJ2-1; 7 bases are a match to TRBD2. V was pared by 0 bases and J by 4 bases, with 6 bases of the junction left unmatched. There are 16 residues in the CDR3. The V gene's germline CDR1 is MNHEY and CDR2 SMNVEV (reference sequence). The CDR3 protein is CASSLSSGLTYNEQFF. CDR3 in DNA: TGTGCCAGCAGTTTATCCTCGGGACTAACTTACAATGAGCAGTTCTTC.

This clonotype has only a few counts. The chain couples TRBV20-1 to TRBJ2-7; no firm D call. Germline V lookup: CDR1 DFQATT, CDR2 SNEGSKA (reference sequence). CDR3 length equals 13 residues. V lost 2 bases and J 3 bases, leaving 11 bases between the germline ends. The CDR3 region has the DNA TGCAGTGCTAGATTCCAGCGACACTACGAGCAGTACTTC. It specifies CSARFQRHYEQYF.

This clonotype was observed at least ten times. The V and J genes are TRBV13 and TRBJ2-7; 8 bases match TRBD2. From germline, CDR1 is PRHDT and CDR2 FYEKMQ (reference sequence). J lost 7 bases, V lost 0 bases, and 2 bases had no gene match. The CDR3 is made up of 13 amino acids. CDR3 sequence: CASSLGRGGEQYF. The CDR3 nucleotides read TGTGCCAGCAGCTTAGGTCGGGGGGGTGAGCAGTACTTC.

This clonotype has more than one count but fewer than ten. The V call is TRBV20-1, the J call TRBJ1-6; a possible D gene is TRBD1 (5 bases). This CDR3 contains 15 residues. Deletions cut 4 bases from V and 6 bases from J, with 16 bases between. In germline, CDR1 is DFQATT, CDR2 SNEGSKA (reference sequence). This CDR3 reads CSATRGYGFNSPLHF. The CDR3 coding sequence is TGCAGTGCTACGAGGGGCTACGGGTTTAATTCACCCCTCCACTTT.

This clonotype was found many times. The chain couples TRBV7-9 to TRBJ2-7; TRBD1 matches at 10 bases. V trimming: 3 bases; J trimming: 5 bases; junction bases outside the gene matches: 4. The CDR3 runs 14 residues. Germline values: CDR1 SEHNR, CDR2 FQNEAQ (reference sequence). The CDR3 DNA follows: TGTGCCAGCAGCTTCCAGACAGGGGGCGACGAGCAGTACTTC. Translation gives CASSFQTGGDEQYF.

This clonotype was seen a few times. V is TRBV5-1 and J is TRBJ2-1; 10 bases fit TRBD2. V lost 0 bases to trimming and J lost 4 bases; unmatched junction nucleotides: 7. In germline, CDR1 is SGHRS, CDR2 YFSETQ. The CDR3 covers 17 residues. The CDR3 is CASSLGPGTSEYNEQFF. The CDR3 DNA sequence: TGCGCCAGCAGCTTGGGCCCGGGGACTAGCGAATACAATGAGCAGTTCTTC.

Many counts were recorded for this clonotype. V usage is TRBV12-3 or TRBV12-4 and J usage is TRBJ2-1; 11 bases are shared with TRBD2. The CDR3 covers 16 residues. The junction had 11 bases not matched to a gene; V was cut back by 6 bases and J by 7 bases. The CDR3 region has the DNA TGTGCCAGCAGCCGATCCCCCACTAGCGGGAGTAATGAGCAGTTCTTC. It yields the protein CASSRSPTSGSNEQFF.

In its sample, this clonotype was seen many times. The chain has TRBV7-9 and TRBJ2-7; TRBD2 matches 7 bases. The CDR3 contains 16 residues. V dropped 5 bases and J dropped 1; count of bases not matched to a gene: 11. CDR1 is SEHNR and CDR2 is FQNEAQ in the germline V gene (reference sequence). CDR3 residues: CASSRNMGGISYEQYF. CDR3 nucleotides: TGTGCCAGCAGCCGGAATATGGGAGGGATTTCCTACGAGCAGTACTTC.

This clonotype was seen at least ten times. Sequence at one end of the junction differs from germline and may be a read error. This chain uses TRBV5-1 with TRBJ2-1, with 15 positions matching TRBD2. Germline CDR1 SGHRS, CDR2 YFSETQ. CDR3 length: 15 residues. This CDR3 is CASSTGLAGGNEQFF. CDR3 nucleotide sequence: TGTGCCAGCAGCACCGGACTAGCGGGAGGGAATGAGCAGTTCTTC.

A few counts support this clonotype. This may arise from a read error, as a much more abundant clone is one base away. The J gene is TRBJ2-1, the V gene TRBV24-1; 7 bases line up with TRBD2. The CDR3 contains 15 residues. CDR1 KGHDR and CDR2 SFDVKD come from the germline V gene. CDR3 nucleotides: TGTGCCGCCAGTGATTTGTTGACTAGCTTAGATGAGCAGTTCTTC. It codes for CAASDLLTSLDEQFF.

This clonotype was found many times. The rearrangement joins TRBV27 to TRBJ1-1, with 9 positions matching TRBD1. The V segment lost 6 bases and the J segment 11 bases; nucleotides outside the gene matches: 7. The length of the CDR3 is 12 residues. Germline assignment: CDR1 MNHEY and CDR2 SMNVEV (reference sequence). This CDR3 reads CASRQRDRAAFF. CDR3 bases: TGTGCCAGCAGGCAACGGGACAGGGCTGCTTTCTTT.

This clonotype was found many times. The chain has TRBV10-3 and TRBJ2-3; TRBD2 matches at 7 bases. CDR3 length equals 17 residues. From germline, CDR1 is ENHRY and CDR2 SYGVKD. V shed 0 bases and J 1 base; nucleotides not matched to a gene: 7. CDR3 nucleotide sequence: TGTGCCATCAGTGAGTCGAGTGCTGCGGGAGGCACAGATACGCAGTATTTT. This gives the protein CAISESSAAGGTDTQYF.

This rearrangement joins TRBV6-2 or TRBV6-3 to TRBJ2-3, with D tentatively TRBD1 (6 bases). The J call may be mistaken, given a closer DNA end match to TRBJ2-5. CDR3 length: 12 amino acids. CDR1 and CDR2 (germline): MNHEY, SVGEGT. CDR3 in DNA: TGTGCCAGCAGTAAACAGGGAGAGACCCAGTACTTC. Protein sequence: CASSKQGETQYF.

This clonotype has at least ten counts. This chain connects TRBV7-3 to TRBJ2-3; D unclear. Germline lookup yields CDR1 SGHTA and CDR2 FQGTGA. The CDR3 totals 12 residues. Trimming removed 11 bases at V and 4 bases at J, with 13 bases between. The CDR3 loop reads CARVGGSDTQYF. CDR3 nucleotides: TGTGCCCGTGTTGGTGGGTCAGATACGCAGTATTTT.

This clonotype appeared many times. CDR3: CASSPHPGSYEQYF. The CDR3 DNA sequence: TGTGCCAGCTCACCACATCCGGGATCCTACGAGCAGTACTTC. The chain carries TRBV18 and TRBJ2-7, with a tentative D call TRBD2 (5 bases). CDR1 and CDR2 from the germline V gene are KGHSH and LQKENI. This CDR3 region has 14 residues. V lost 1 base and J 1 base, leaving 8 bases between the germline ends.

The chain has TRBV29-1 and TRBJ2-1; D ambiguous. Trimming removed 5 bases from V and 4 bases from J, with 9 bases in between. This CDR3 has 12 amino acids. Germline assignment: CDR1 SQVTM and CDR2 ANQGSEA. CDR3 sequence: CSVTDRYNEQFF. CDR3 nucleotide sequence: TGCAGCGTTACGGACCGTTACAATGAGCAGTTCTTC.

J is TRBJ2-4 and V is TRBV6-1; D unresolved. Trimming stripped 7 bases from V and 9 bases from J, with 10 bases between. CDR3 length: 11 residues. Germline CDR1 and CDR2: MNHNS and SASEGT. In DNA, the CDR3 is TGTGCCAGCACCCGTGTGGCCATTCAGTACTTC. Translated: CASTRVAIQYF.

This clonotype has a count of ten or more. J is TRBJ2-2 and V is TRBV11-2; D might be TRBD1 (5 bases). The V end lost 1 base, the J end lost 7 bases, and 16 bases lay between the germline ends. Germline V gives CDR1 SGHAT, CDR2 FQNNGV. CDR3 length equals 16 residues. The CDR3 loop reads CASSLGVDQRGGELFF. As DNA, the CDR3 is TGTGCCAGCAGCTTAGGGGTCGACCAAAGGGGCGGGGAGCTGTTTTTT.

This clonotype appeared many times. This sequence joins TRBV28 and TRBJ2-7; D unclear. Germline values: CDR1 MDHEN, CDR2 SYDVKM. V was cut by 4 bases and J by 4 bases, with 5 bases left in between. The CDR3 has 11 amino acids. The CDR3 nucleotides read TGTGCCAGCAGTTACAAGTACGAGCAGTACTTC. Translated, it gives CASSYKYEQYF.

This chain's CDR3 is CASSLYARGTGANVLTF. The DNA for the CDR3 is TGTGCCAGCAGTTTATACGCCCGGGGTACTGGGGCCAACGTCCTGACTTTC. V and J are TRBV28 and TRBJ2-6, with D perhaps matching TRBD2 (5 bases). The V gene's germline CDR1 is MDHEN and CDR2 SYDVKM. The V and J ends lost 1 base and 2 bases respectively, with 12 bases between them. This CDR3 region has 17 residues.

This clonotype was observed many times. This chain links TRBV12-3 or TRBV12-4 with TRBJ2-6; D may match TRBD1 or TRBD2 (5 bases each). Trimming left V 7 bases short and J 4 bases short, with 11 bases between. The CDR3 sequence is 14 residues long. The CDR3 region is CASTPGTGANVLTF. The DNA of the CDR3 is TGTGCCAGCACCCCAGGGACCGGGGCCAACGTCCTGACTTTC.

The chain is built from TRBV11-2 and TRBJ2-1; TRBD2 agrees at 8 bases. This CDR3 spans 16 amino acids. The junction had 14 bases not matched to a gene; V was cut back by 5 bases and J by 8 bases. The germline V gene has CDR1 SGHAT and CDR2 FQNNGV. The CDR3 region has the DNA TGTGCCAGCAGCGCCGAAGGACTAGCCCTTAGGGATGAGCAGTTCTTC. Protein sequence: CASSAEGLALRDEQFF.